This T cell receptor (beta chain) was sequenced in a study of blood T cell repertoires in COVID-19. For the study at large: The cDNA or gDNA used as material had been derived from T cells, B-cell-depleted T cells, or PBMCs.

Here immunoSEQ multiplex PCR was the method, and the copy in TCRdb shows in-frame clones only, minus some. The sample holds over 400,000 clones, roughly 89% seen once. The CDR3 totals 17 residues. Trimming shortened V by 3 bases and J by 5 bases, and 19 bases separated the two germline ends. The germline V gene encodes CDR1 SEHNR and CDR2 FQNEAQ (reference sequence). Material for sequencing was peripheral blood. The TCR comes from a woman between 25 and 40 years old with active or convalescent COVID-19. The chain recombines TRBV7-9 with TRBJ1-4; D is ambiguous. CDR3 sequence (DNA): TGTGCCAGCAGCTTTCATCCATGGCGCGGACTAAATGAAAAACTGTTTTTT. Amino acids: CASSFHPWRGLNEKLFF.